The next 18 T cell receptor beta chains were all read from a single sample in a study of cytomegalovirus exposure and HLA in healthy donors. 13 Jbeta primers and 60 Vbeta primers were used for the PCR. Libraries were prepared by immunoSEQ multiplex PCR; TCRdb keeps only in-frame clonotypes and omits some of them. The sample shows 95,000 to 150,000 clones, 72% of them seen only once. The sequencing input was PBMCs. These receptor sequences come from a man aged 30 to 45 in good health and CMV-seronegative.

This chain uses TRBV18 with TRBJ2-7; a possible D gene is TRBD1 (6 bases). Trimming left V 3 bases short and J 3 bases short, with 15 bases between. Germline V gene data show CDR1 as KGHSH and CDR2 as LQKENI. CDR3 size: 15 residues. CDR3 loop: CASSPTGSTGYEQYF. CDR3 nucleotides: TGTGCCAGCTCACCTACAGGGAGCACGGGCTACGAGCAGTACTTC.

The rearrangement links TRBV11-2 to TRBJ1-4; D is ambiguous. Between the trimmed V and J ends, which lost 3 bases and 6 bases, there was a span of 17 bases. Germline assignment: CDR1 SGHAT and CDR2 FQNNGV. This CDR3 is 16 amino acids long. This CDR3 is CASSFHPGVSDEKLFF. CDR3 DNA: TGTGCCAGCAGCTTCCACCCGGGAGTCTCCGATGAAAAACTGTTTTTT.

Regarding this clone: This CDR3 is also generated by other DNA sequences in the sample. The J gene is TRBJ2-3, the V gene TRBV5-1, with TRBD2 matching over 7 bases. The junction had 6 bases not matched to a gene; V was cut back by 5 bases and J by 3 bases. This CDR3 has 14 amino acids. Looked up from germline, CDR1 is SGHRS and CDR2 is YFSETQ. The CDR3 DNA follows: TGCGCCAGCAGTCTTGGGGGGGGGACAGATACGCAGTATTTT. It specifies CASSLGGGTDTQYF. The variable domain in full, with the rest retrieved from reference TRBV5-1 and TRBJ2-3, is KAGVTQTPRYLIKTRGQQVTLSCSPISGHRSVSWYQQTPGQGLQFLFEYFSETQRNKGNFPGRFSGRQFSNSRSEMNVSTLELGDSALYLCASSLGGGTDTQYFGPGTRLTVL.

The chain is built from TRBV7-2 and TRBJ2-7; TRBD1 is a possible D gene (5 bases). The CDR3 is 13 amino acids. Trimming removed 4 bases from V and 2 bases from J, with 9 bases in between. Germline V gene lookup returns CDR1 SGHTA and CDR2 FQGNSA. CDR3 DNA sequence: TGTGCCAGCAGCTGGGGCCAAGCCTACGAGCAGTACTTC. This gives the protein CASSWGQAYEQYF.

This clone was picked up one time. The chain is built from TRBV19 and TRBJ1-2, with D unclear. From germline, CDR1 is LNHDA and CDR2 SQIVND (reference sequence). Between the trimmed V and J ends, which lost 3 bases and 4 bases, there was a span of 18 bases. This CDR3 comprises 16 residues. Here the CDR3 reads CASSISPDTHGYGYTF. In nucleotides, the CDR3 is TGTGCCAGTAGTATCAGTCCCGACACTCACGGCTATGGCTACACCTTC.

The chain couples TRBV30 to TRBJ2-1; tentatively, D is TRBD1 (6 bases). The CDR3 runs to 13 residues. The germline V and J ends were trimmed by 0 bases and 3 bases, with 6 bases remaining between them. Germline assignment: CDR1 GTSNPN and CDR2 SVGIG (reference sequence). CDR3 DNA sequence: TGTGCCTGGAGTGTGGACAGCTACAATGAGCAGTTCTTC. Translating gives CAWSVDSYNEQFF.

This chain connects TRBV23-1 to TRBJ1-2; 11 bases are a match to TRBD1. TRBV23-1 is noted as an ORF with a role that remains uncertain. The CDR3 extends over 20 amino acids. With V trimmed by 8 bases and J by 4 bases, 24 bases remained unmatched. The CDR3 DNA follows: TGCGCCAGCTCCAACCCCAACCCACCGGGACAGGGGGATACGGTCTATGGCTACACCTTC. As protein: CASSNPNPPGQGDTVYGYTF.

The chain recombines TRBV13 with TRBJ2-2; 8 positions agree with TRBD1. The CDR3 contains 15 residues. J was trimmed by 4 bases and V by 4 bases; bases with no gene match: 5. The germline V gene encodes CDR1 PRHDT and CDR2 FYEKMQ (reference sequence). CDR3: CASSSGQGITGELFF. CDR3 nucleotides: TGTGCCAGCAGCTCAGGACAGGGTATCACCGGGGAGCTGTTTTTT.

V is TRBV28 and J is TRBJ2-7; TRBD1 matches at 10 bases. CDR1 MDHEN and CDR2 SYDVKM come from the germline V gene. V shed 2 bases, J shed 12 bases, and the junction held 10 bases outside the gene matches. This CDR3 region has 14 residues. In DNA, the CDR3 is TGTGCCAGCAGTTTAGGGACAGGGGCCCTAAGGCGGTACTTC. As protein: CASSLGTGALRRYF.

The gene calls are TRBV10-3 and TRBJ2-7, with TRBD1 as a possible D gene (5 bases). The germline V gene encodes CDR1 ENHRY and CDR2 SYGVKD. The CDR3 has 14 amino acids. Trimming stripped 7 bases from V and 2 bases from J, with 15 bases between. The CDR3 reads CAITNRDSTYEQYF. The CDR3 nucleotides are TGTGCCATCACCAACCGAGACAGTACCTACGAGCAGTACTTC.

This rearrangement joins TRBV5-6 to TRBJ2-5; TRBD2 might be the D (7 bases). Germline CDR1 reads SGHDT; CDR2 reads YYEEEE. The CDR3 sequence is 16 residues long. Trimming removed 2 bases at V and 5 bases at J, with 19 bases between. CDR3 sequence reads: CASSFRKGGPRETQYF. CDR3 DNA: TGTGCCAGCAGCTTCCGTAAGGGGGGGCCAAGGGAGACCCAGTACTTC.

The chain joins TRBV18 to TRBJ2-1, with 9 positions matching TRBD2. J was trimmed by 4 bases and V by 3 bases; bases with no gene match: 4. CDR3 length: 15 amino acids. Germline V lookup: CDR1 KGHSH, CDR2 LQKENI. CDR3 sequence reads: CASSPFSGGYNEQFF. CDR3 DNA: TGTGCCAGCTCACCTTTCAGCGGGGGGTACAATGAGCAGTTCTTC.

The gene calls are TRBV2 and TRBJ2-1; D gene ambiguous. Germline CDR1 reads SNHLY; CDR2 reads FYNNEI. This CDR3 contains 13 residues. Trimming took off 6 bases at V and 4 bases at J, with 10 bases between the two ends. The CDR3 spells CASRSTGYNEQFF. Here the CDR3 DNA reads TGTGCCAGCAGATCGACTGGTTACAATGAGCAGTTCTTC. Using reference TRBV2 and TRBJ2-1 for the parts outside the CDR3, the full variable domain is EPEVTQTPSHQVTQMGQEVILRCVPISNHLYFYWYRQILGQKVEFLVSFYNNEISEKSEIFDDQFSVERPDGSNFTLKIRSTKLEDSAMYFCASRSTGYNEQFFGPGTRLTVL.

The V and J genes are TRBV28 and TRBJ2-5; D gene ambiguous. There are 11 residues in the CDR3. Germline CDR1 MDHEN, CDR2 SYDVKM. V was clipped by 1 base and J by 5 bases, with 2 bases between them. This CDR3 is CASSLSETQYF. The CDR3 DNA sequence: TGTGCCAGCAGTTTATCGGAGACCCAGTACTTC.

This clone was seen only a few times. The gene calls are TRBV7-9 and TRBJ2-7, with D possibly TRBD1 on 5 matching bases. V was clipped by 0 bases and J by 0 bases, with 12 bases between them. CDR3 length: 16 amino acids. Germline CDR1 reads SEHNR; CDR2 reads FQNEAQ (reference sequence). The CDR3 nucleotides read TGTGCCAGCAGCTTAGCGTGGCAGGGCAGCTCCTACGAGCAGTACTTC. Translating gives CASSLAWQGSSYEQYF.

The gene calls are TRBV2 and TRBJ1-5; D uncertain. Germline CDR1 SNHLY, CDR2 FYNNEI. With 2 bases removed from V and 2 bases from J, the gap between germline ends came to 7 bases. The CDR3 contains 14 residues. In nucleotides, the CDR3 is TGTGCCAGCAGTGAAATATCGGGCAATCAGCCCCAGCATTTT. Encoded protein: CASSEISGNQPQHF.

The rearrangement joins TRBV30 to TRBJ2-3, with TRBD1 matching over 7 bases. Germline V gene sequence: CDR1 GTSNPN, CDR2 SVGIG (reference sequence). Losses at the gene ends were 3 bases for V and 2 bases for J; bases not matched to a gene: 8. The CDR3 covers 15 residues. CDR3 region: CAWSAGTASTDTQYF. The CDR3 DNA reads TGTGCCTGGAGCGCCGGGACAGCATCCACAGATACGCAGTATTTT.

The chain employs TRBV4-1 and TRBJ1-6; D gene ambiguous. The ends were cut back, 1 base at V and 9 bases at J, with 7 bases in the middle. The CDR3 is 13 amino acids. CDR1 and CDR2 from the germline V gene are MGHRA and YSYEKL. CDR3 nucleotide sequence: TGCGCCAGCAGCCAAGCACGCGTTTCACCCCTCCACTTT. Its protein is CASSQARVSPLHF.